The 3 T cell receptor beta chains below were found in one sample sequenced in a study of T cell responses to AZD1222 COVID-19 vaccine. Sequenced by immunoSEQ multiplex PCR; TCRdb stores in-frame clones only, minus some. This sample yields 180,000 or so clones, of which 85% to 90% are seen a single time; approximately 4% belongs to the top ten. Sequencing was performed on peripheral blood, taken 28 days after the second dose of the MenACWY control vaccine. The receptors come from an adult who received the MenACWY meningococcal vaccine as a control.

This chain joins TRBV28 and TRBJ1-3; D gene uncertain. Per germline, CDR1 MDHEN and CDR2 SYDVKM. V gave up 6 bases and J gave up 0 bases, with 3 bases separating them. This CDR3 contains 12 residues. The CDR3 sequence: CASRASGNTIYF. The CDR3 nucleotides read TGTGCCAGCAGAGCCTCTGGAAACACCATATATTTT.

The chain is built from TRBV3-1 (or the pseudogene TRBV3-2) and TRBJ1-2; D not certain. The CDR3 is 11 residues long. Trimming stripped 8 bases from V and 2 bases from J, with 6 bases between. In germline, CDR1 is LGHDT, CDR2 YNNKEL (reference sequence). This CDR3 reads CASGRNYGYTF. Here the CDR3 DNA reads TGTGCCAGCGGTCGAAACTATGGCTACACCTTC.

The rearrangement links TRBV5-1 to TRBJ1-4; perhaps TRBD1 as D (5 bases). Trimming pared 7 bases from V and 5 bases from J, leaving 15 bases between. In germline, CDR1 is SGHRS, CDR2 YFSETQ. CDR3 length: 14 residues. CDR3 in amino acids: CASAPGTANEKLFF. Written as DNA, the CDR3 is TGCGCCAGCGCCCCCGGGACCGCGAATGAAAAACTGTTTTTT.